This TCR beta chain came from a study of T cell responses to AZD1222 COVID-19 vaccine. Libraries were prepared by immunoSEQ multiplex PCR; TCRdb keeps only in-frame clonotypes and omits some of them. The repertoire consists of 60,000 to 90,000 clones, with around 87% occurring once and the leading ten covering 18%. The sequence derives from an adult who received the AZD1222 COVID-19 vaccine. Specimen: peripheral blood, collected 28 days after the second AZD1222 dose.

The CDR3 loop is CASSPPASGGGQETQYF. Here the CDR3 DNA reads TGTGCCAGCAGCCCCCCCGCTAGCGGGGGGGGACAAGAGACCCAGTACTTC. The genes are TRBV7-3 and TRBJ2-5; 12 positions match TRBD2. The length of the CDR3 is 17 residues. Trimming took 5 bases from V and 2 from J; bases not matched to a gene: 9. From germline, CDR1 is SGHTA and CDR2 FQGTGA. The full variable domain, with the rest looked up from reference TRBV7-3 and TRBJ2-5, is GAGVSQTPSNKVTEKGKYVELRCDPISGHTALYWYRQSLGQGPEFLIYFQGTGAADDSGLPNDRFFAVRPEGSVSTLKIQRTERGDSAVYLCASSPPASGGGQETQYFGPGTRLLVL.